This T cell receptor (beta chain) was documented in a study of blood T cell repertoires in COVID-19. Study overall: There were acute and convalescent COVID-19 samples, and they came from the United States, Italy and Spain.

Germline loops: CDR1 SEHNR, CDR2 FQNEAQ (reference sequence). The V and J ends lost 1 base and 3 bases respectively, with 10 bases between them. The CDR3 spans 15 residues. In the authors' workflow: How many nucleated cells were present was estimated from reference gene primer amplification. TCRdb's copy holds only in-frame clones and misses some; the assay was immunoSEQ multiplex PCR. That table gives V, J and clone size, and the DNA gave D and trimming. Of some 130,000 clones detected, around 73% appear once; the ten largest clones hold over 9.5%. This clone was detected a few times. The receptor was derived from a man aged 60 to 75 who had recovered from COVID-19. The sequencing input was peripheral blood. The chain carries TRBV7-9 and TRBJ2-1; D remains unclear. CDR3 sequence reads: CASSLGSIGYNEQFF. The DNA for the CDR3 is TGTGCCAGCAGCTTAGGGAGCATCGGCTACAATGAGCAGTTCTTC.